The entry that follows covers one T cell receptor beta chain sequence. What it recognizes is unknown. This sample is drawn from a study of CD8+CD57+ T cells in acquired aplastic anemia. Study context: Mean DNA quantity obtained from sorted CD4+ and CD8+ cells was around 3.2 ug.

Broader study findings: In CD8+ cells, Simpson's diversity showed no significant difference between patients and controls.

The study profiled TCR beta VDJ and CDR3 using genomic DNA as template. TCRdb re-analysed the reads in MiXCR, keeping a single row per CDR3 protein. Of roughly 220,000 distinct CDR3 sequences in the sample, around three fifths were seen once. Trimming shortened V by 6 bases and J by 0 bases, and 15 bases separated the two germline ends. Germline values: CDR1 MNHEY, CDR2 SVGAGI. The CDR3 covers 17 residues. Sequencing involved patients with CD8+CD57+ cell expansion previously shown by flow cytometry. Every patient was diagnosed with severe acquired aplastic anemia. This chain connects TRBV6-5 to TRBJ2-6, with no clear D. The sequenced sample consisted of sorted CD4+, CD8+, or CD8+CD57+ T cells (not recorded which) from PBMCs. The source of this sequence is a human donor with aplastic anemia. DNA for the CDR3: TGTGCCAGCAGCCCCGGGTTGGACCTCTCTGGGGCCAACGTCCTGACTTTC. This codes for CASSPGLDLSGANVLTF.